This TCR beta chain was retrieved from a study of blood T cell repertoires in COVID-19. Overall study context: The United States, Italy and Spain were the sources of the acute and convalescent COVID-19 samples. Sample material is recorded as cDNA or gDNA derived from T cells, B-cell-depleted T cells, or PBMCs.

As originally analysed: Quantification of nucleated cells was approximated via reference gene primer amplification. The method was immunoSEQ multiplex PCR; TCRdb's version includes in-frame clones alone and lacks a portion of them. The V and J calls and clone size are taken from that table; D and trimming were inferred from the DNA. The repertoire holds almost 70,000 clones, with under 85% as singletons. Sequenced sample: peripheral blood. The TCR was taken from a man between 60 and 75 years old with acute or convalescent COVID-19.

The CDR3, as DNA: TGCAGCGTTACACAGGGGAACACTGAAGCTTTCTTT. Translation: CSVTQGNTEAFF. The V call is TRBV29-1, the J call TRBJ1-1, with a possible D match to TRBD1 (6 bases). The CDR3 consists of 12 residues. V lost 5 bases to trimming and J lost 1 base, with 8 bases between them. The germline gives CDR1 SQVTM, CDR2 ANQGSEA.